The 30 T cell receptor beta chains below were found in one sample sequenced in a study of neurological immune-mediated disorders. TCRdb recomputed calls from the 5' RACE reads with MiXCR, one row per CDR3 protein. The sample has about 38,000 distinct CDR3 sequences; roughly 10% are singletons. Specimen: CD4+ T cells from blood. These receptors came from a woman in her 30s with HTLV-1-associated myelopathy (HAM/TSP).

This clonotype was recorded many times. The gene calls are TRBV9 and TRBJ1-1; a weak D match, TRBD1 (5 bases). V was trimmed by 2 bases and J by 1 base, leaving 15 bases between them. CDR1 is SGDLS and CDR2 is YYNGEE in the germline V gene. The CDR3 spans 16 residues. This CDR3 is CASSVRPGRENTEAFF. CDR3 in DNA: TGTGCCAGCAGCGTGAGACCGGGACGAGAGAACACTGAAGCTTTCTTT.

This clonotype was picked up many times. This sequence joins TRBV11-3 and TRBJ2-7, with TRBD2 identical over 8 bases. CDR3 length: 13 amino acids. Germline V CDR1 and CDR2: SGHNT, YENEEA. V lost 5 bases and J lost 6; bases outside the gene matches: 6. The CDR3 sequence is CASSLSGAGEQYF. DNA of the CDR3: TGTGCCAGCAGCCTTAGCGGGGCGGGCGAGCAGTACTTC.

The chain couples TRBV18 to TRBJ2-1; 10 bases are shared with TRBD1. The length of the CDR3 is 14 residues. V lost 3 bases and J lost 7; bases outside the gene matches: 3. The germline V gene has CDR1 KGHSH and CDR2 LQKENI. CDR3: CASSPDRGRNEQFF. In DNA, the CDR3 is TGTGCCAGCTCACCCGACAGGGGGCGGAATGAGCAGTTCTTC.

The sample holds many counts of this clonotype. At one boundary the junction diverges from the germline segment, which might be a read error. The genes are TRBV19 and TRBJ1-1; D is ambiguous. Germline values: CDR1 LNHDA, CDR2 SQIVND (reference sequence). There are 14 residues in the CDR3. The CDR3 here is CASKLGSMNTEACF. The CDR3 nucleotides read TGTGCCAGTAAGTTAGGCAGCATGAACACTGAAGCTTGCTTT.

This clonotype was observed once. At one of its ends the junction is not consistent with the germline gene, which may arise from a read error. The CDR3 region is CASTQDKDYGYTF. The CDR3 coding sequence is TGCGCCAGCACCCAAGACAAGGACTATGGATACACCTTC. The rearrangement links TRBV5-1 to TRBJ1-2; D not resolved. The CDR3 totals 13 residues. Germline V CDR1 and CDR2: SGHRS, YFSETQ.

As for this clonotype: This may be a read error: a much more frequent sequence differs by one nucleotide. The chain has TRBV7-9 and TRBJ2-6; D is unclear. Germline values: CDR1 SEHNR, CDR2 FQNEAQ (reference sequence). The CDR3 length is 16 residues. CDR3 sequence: CASSLGGSSGTNVLTF. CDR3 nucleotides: TGTGCCAGCAGCTTGGGTGGAAGCTCTGGGACCAACGTCCTGACTTTC.

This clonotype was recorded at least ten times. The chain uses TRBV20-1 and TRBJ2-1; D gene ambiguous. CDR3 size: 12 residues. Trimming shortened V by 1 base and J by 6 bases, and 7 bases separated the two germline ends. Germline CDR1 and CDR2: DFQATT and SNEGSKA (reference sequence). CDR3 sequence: CSARVEPNEQFF. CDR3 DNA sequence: TGCAGTGCTAGAGTGGAGCCCAATGAGCAGTTCTTC.

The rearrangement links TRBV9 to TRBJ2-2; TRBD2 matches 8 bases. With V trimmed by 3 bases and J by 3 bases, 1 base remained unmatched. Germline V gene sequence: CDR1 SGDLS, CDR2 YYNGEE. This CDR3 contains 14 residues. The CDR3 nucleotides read TGTGCCAGCAGCGCTAGCGGGCACACCGGGGAGCTGTTTTTT. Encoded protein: CASSASGHTGELFF.

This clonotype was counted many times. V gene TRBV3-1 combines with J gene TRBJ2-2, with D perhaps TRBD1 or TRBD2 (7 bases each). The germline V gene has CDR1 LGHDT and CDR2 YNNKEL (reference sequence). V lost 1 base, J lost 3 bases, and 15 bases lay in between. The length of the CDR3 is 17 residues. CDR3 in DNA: TGTGCCAGCAGCCAAGGGATCAGGGGGGGGTACACCGGGGAGCTGTTTTTT. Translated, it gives CASSQGIRGGYTGELFF.

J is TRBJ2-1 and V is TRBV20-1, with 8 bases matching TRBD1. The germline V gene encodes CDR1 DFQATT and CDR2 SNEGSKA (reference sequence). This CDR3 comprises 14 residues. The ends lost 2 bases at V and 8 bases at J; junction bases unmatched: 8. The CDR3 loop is CSARPGTGLHEQFF. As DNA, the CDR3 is TGCAGTGCTAGACCCGGGACAGGCCTTCATGAGCAGTTCTTC.

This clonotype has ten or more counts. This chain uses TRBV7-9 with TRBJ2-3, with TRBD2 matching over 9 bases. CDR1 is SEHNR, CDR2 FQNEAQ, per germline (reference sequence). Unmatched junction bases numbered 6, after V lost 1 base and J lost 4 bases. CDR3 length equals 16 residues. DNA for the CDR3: TGTGCCAGCAGCTTAGGCCTAGCGGGATCCGCAGATACGCAGTATTTT. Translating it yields CASSLGLAGSADTQYF. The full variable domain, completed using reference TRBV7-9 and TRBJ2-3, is DTGVSQNPRHKITKRGQNVTFRCDPISEHNRLYWYRQTLGQGPEFLTYFQNEAQLEKSRLLSDRFSAERPKGSFSTLEIQRTEQGDSAMYLCASSLGLAGSADTQYFGPGTRLTVL.

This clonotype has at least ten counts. DNA for the CDR3: TGTGCCAGCTCTCGAGAAGAGGATGAAAAACTGTTTTTT. Protein product: CASSREEDEKLFF. V gene TRBV18 combines with J gene TRBJ1-4; D gene uncertain. Germline loops: CDR1 KGHSH, CDR2 LQKENI. Trimming removed 6 bases at V and 6 bases at J, with 11 bases between. This CDR3 is 13 amino acids long. The complete variable domain, with remaining parts taken from reference TRBV18 and TRBJ1-4, reads NAGVMQNPRHLVRRRGQEARLRCSPMKGHSHVYWYRQLPEEGLKFMVYLQKENIIDESGMPKERFSAEFPKEGPSILRIQQVVRGDSAAYFCASSREEDEKLFFGSGTQLSVL.

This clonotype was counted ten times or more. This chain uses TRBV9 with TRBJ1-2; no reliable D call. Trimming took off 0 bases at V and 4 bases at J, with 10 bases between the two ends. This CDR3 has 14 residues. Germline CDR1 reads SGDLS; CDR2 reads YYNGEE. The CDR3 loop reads CASSVGLELYGYTF. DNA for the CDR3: TGTGCCAGCAGCGTAGGATTGGAACTCTATGGCTACACCTTC. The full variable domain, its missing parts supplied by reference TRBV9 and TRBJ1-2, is DSGVTQTPKHLITATGQRVTLRCSPRSGDLSVYWYQQSLDQGLQFLIQYYNGEERAKGNILERFSAQQFPDLHSELNLSSLELGDSALYFCASSVGLELYGYTFGSGTRLTVV.

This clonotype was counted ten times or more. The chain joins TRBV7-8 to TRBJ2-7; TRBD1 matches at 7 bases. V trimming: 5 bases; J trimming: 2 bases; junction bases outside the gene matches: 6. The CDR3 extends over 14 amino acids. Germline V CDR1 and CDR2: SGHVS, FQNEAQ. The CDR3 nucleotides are TGTGCCAGCAGCCAGACAGGGCGCCCCTACGAGCAGTACTTC. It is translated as CASSQTGRPYEQYF.

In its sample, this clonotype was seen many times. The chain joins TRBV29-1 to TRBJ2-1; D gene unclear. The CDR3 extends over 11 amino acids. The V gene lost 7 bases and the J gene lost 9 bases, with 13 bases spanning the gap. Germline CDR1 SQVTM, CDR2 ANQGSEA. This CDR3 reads CSAGPRGEQFF. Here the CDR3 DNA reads TGCAGCGCCGGACCCAGAGGTGAGCAGTTCTTC.

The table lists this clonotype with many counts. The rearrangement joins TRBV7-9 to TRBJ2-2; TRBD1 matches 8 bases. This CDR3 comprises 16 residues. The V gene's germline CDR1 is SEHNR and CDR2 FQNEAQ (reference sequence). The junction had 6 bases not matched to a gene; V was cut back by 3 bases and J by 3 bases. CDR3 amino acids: CASSFDGQGYTGELFF. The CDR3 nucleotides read TGTGCCAGCAGCTTCGACGGACAGGGTTACACCGGGGAGCTGTTTTTT.

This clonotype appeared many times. The DNA for the CDR3 is TGTGCCAGCAGCTCTAGCGGGGGCGGAGATACGCAGTATTTT. Translation gives CASSSSGGGDTQYF. The chain employs TRBV7-9 and TRBJ2-3, with 10 bases fitting TRBD2. CDR3 length equals 14 residues. The germline CDR1 and CDR2 sequences are SEHNR and FQNEAQ (reference sequence). The junction had 3 bases not matched to a gene; V was cut back by 4 bases and J by 5 bases.

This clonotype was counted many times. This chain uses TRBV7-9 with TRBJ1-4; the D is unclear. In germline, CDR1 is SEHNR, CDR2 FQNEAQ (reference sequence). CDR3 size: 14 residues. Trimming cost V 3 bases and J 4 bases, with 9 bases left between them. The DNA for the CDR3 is TGTGCCAGCAGCTTTTCAACAGATAATGAAAAACTGTTTTTT. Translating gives CASSFSTDNEKLFF.

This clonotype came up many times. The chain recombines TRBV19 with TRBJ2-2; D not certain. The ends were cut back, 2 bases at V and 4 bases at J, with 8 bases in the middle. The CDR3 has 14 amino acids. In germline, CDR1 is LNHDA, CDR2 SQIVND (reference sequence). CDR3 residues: CASSISVLTGELFF. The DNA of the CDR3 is TGTGCCAGTAGTATATCCGTCCTCACCGGGGAGCTGTTTTTT.

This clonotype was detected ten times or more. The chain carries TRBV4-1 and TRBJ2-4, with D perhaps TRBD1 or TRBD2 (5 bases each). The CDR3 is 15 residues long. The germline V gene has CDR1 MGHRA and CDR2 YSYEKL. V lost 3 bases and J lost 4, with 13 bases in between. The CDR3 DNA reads TGCGCCAGCAGCCAGGACGGGACGGCTAAAAACATTCAGTACTTC. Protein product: CASSQDGTAKNIQYF.

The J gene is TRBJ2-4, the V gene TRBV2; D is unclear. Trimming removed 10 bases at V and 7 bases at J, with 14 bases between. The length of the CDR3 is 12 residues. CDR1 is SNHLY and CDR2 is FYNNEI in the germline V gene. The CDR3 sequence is CAISGQTNIQYF. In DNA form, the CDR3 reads TGTGCCATTAGTGGCCAAACCAACATTCAGTACTTC.

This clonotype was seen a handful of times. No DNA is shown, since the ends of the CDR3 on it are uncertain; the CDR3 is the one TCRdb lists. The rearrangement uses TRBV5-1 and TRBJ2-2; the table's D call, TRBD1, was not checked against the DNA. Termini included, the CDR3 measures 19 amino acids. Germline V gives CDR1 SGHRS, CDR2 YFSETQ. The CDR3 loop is CASSFYICSVRVNTGELFF.

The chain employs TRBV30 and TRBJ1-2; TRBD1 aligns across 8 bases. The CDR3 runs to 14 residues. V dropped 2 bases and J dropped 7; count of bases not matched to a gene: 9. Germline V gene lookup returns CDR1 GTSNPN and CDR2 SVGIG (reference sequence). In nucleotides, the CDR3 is TGTGCCTGGAGTTCACGGACAGGGTCGACTGGCTACACCTTC. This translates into CAWSSRTGSTGYTF.

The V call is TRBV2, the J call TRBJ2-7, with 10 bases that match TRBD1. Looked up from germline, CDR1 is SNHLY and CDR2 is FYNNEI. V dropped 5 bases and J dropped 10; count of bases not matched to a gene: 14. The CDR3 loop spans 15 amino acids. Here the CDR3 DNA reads TGTGCCAGCAGTAGTTCCGGGACAGGGGTTAGCGATCAGTACTTC. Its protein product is CASSSSGTGVSDQYF.

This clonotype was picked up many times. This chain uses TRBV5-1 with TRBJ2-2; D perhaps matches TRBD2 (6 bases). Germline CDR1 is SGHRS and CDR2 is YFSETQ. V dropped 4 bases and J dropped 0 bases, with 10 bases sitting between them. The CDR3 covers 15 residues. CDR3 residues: CASSRGETNTGELFF. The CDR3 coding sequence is TGCGCCAGCAGCCGCGGGGAGACGAACACCGGGGAGCTGTTTTTT.

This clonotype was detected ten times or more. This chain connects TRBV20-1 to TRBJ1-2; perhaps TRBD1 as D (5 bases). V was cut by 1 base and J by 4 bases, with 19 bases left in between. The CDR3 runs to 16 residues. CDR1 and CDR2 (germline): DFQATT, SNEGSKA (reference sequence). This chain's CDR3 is CSARGVRQGVGYGYTF. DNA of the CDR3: TGCAGTGCTAGAGGTGTACGTCAAGGGGTGGGCTATGGCTACACCTTC.

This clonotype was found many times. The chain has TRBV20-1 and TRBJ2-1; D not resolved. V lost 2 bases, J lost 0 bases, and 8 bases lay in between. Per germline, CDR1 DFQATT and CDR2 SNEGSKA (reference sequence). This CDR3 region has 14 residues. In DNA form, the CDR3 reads TGCAGTGCTAGAATGGGAAGCTCCTACAATGAGCAGTTCTTC. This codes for CSARMGSSYNEQFF.

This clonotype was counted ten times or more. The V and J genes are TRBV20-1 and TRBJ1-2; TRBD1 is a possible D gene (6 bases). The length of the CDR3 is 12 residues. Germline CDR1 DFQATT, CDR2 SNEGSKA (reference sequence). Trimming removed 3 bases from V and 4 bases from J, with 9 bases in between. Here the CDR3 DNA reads TGCAGTGCTAGCACAGGGACCTATGGCTACACCTTC. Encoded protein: CSASTGTYGYTF.

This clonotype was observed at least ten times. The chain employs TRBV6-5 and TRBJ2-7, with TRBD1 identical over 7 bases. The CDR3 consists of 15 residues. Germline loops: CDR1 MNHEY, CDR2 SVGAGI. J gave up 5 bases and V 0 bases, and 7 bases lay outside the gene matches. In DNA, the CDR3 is TGTGCCAGCAGTTACTCGAACCAGGGGGTACACGAGCAGTACTTC. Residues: CASSYSNQGVHEQYF.

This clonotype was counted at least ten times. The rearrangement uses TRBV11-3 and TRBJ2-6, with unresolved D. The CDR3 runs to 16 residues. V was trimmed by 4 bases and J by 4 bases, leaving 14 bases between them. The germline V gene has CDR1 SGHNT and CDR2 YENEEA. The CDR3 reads CASSSPGREGANVLTF. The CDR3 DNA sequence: TGTGCCAGCAGCTCTCCGGGCCGAGAAGGGGCCAACGTCCTGACTTTC.